This T cell receptor beta chain was recovered during a study of shared clonotypes between healthy human individuals. This CDR3 has 15 residues. After removal of 6 bases from V and 7 bases from J, the junction contained 16 bases not matched to a gene. The germline V gene encodes CDR1 SQVTM and CDR2 ANQGSEA. To note about this clone: Its antigen is not known.

TCRdb keeps only in-frame clones here, not all; method: immunoSEQ multiplex PCR. This repertoire shows about 2.2 million clones, about 93% found once; its top ten account for over 1.5%. Positive CCR7 selection of CD45RO-negative cells yielded the naive CD8 cells, and terminally differentiated effector memory CD45RA+ cells were excluded. Study outcomes and limitations: Few donors restricted represented genetic and exposure-history diversity.

Material: naive CD8+ T cells from PBMCs. The origin of this receptor is a man between 18 and 29 years old in good health. Some clones in this sample may be carry-over from other donors' samples. The chain combines TRBV29-1 with TRBJ1-2, with 8 bases matching TRBD1. CDR3 sequence reads: CSVIGQGFLTGGYTF. In DNA form, the CDR3 reads TGCAGCGTCATCGGACAGGGATTTCTGACGGGTGGCTACACCTTC.